This TCR beta chain was identified during a study of shared clonotypes between healthy human individuals. Study-level background: The plates for each donor numbered three CD4 naive, three CD4 memory, two CD8 naive and one CD8 memory.

V dropped 5 bases and J dropped 5 bases, with 16 bases sitting between them. This CDR3 has 14 residues. CDR1 is SGHTA and CDR2 is FQGNSA in the germline V gene. Some clones are missing from TCRdb's copy, which holds only in-frame ones; the method was immunoSEQ multiplex PCR. Here the sample spans around 2.5 million clones, over 85% being singletons. The sample taken for sequencing was naive CD4+ T cells from PBMCs. Subset: CD45RA+ positively selected. This TCR came from a young man in good health. Some clones in this sample may be carry-over from other donors' samples. V gene TRBV7-2 combines with J gene TRBJ2-7; weak D call: TRBD2 (6 bases). The CDR3, as DNA: TGTGCCAGCAGCCTGAGCCGGAGGGCCAACGAGCAGTACTTC. As protein: CASSLSRRANEQYF.